Reported below is one T cell receptor beta chain. The entry originates in a study of tumor-infiltrating lymphocytes in oesophageal squamous cell carcinoma. One entry per CDR3 protein results from TCRdb running MiXCR on the PCR reads. The data contain about 14,000 distinct CDR3 sequences, roughly 47% of them singletons. Deletions cut 2 bases from V and 0 bases from J, with 8 bases between. There are 15 residues in the CDR3. Per the germline V gene, CDR1 is SGHTA and CDR2 is FQGNSA. The specimen was blood. V usage is TRBV7-2 and J usage is TRBJ1-5; D is uncertain. The clonotype was recovered from a male donor with esophageal squamous cell carcinoma. The CDR3 is CASSLSTDSNQPQHF. CDR3 in DNA: TGTGCCAGCAGCTTATCCACAGATAGCAATCAGCCCCAGCATTTT.